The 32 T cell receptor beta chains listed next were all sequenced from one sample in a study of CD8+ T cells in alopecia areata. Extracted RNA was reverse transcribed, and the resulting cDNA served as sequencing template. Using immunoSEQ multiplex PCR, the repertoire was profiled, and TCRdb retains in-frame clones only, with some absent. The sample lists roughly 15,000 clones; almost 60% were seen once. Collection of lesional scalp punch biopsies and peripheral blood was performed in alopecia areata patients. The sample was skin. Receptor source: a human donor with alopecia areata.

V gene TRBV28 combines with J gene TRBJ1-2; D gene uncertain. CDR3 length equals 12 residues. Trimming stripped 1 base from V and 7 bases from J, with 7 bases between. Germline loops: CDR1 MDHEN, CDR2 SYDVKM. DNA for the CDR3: TGTGCCAGCAGTTTATTGAAGTTTGGCTACACCTTC. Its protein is CASSLLKFGYTF.

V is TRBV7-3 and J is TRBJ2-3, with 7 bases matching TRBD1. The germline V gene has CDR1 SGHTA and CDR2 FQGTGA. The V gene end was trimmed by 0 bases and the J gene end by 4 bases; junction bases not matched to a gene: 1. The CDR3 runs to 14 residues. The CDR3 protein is CASSLTGGPDTQYF. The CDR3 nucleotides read TGTGCCAGCAGCTTAACAGGGGGCCCAGATACGCAGTATTTT.

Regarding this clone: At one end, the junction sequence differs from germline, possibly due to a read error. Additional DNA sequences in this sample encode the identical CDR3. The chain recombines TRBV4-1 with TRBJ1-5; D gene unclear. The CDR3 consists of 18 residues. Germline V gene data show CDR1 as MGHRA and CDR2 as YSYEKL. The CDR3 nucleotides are TGCGCCAGCAGCCAGCTGGTTGGCGTCAACGTTAGCAATCAGCCCCAACATTTT. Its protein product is CASSQLVGVNVSNQPQHF.

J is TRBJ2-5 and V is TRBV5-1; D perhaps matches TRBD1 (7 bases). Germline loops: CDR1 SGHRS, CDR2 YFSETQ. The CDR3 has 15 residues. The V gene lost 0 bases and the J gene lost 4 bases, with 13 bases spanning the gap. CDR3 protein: CASSLGGTAGETQYF. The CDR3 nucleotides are TGCGCCAGCAGCTTGGGCGGGACAGCTGGAGAGACCCAGTACTTC.

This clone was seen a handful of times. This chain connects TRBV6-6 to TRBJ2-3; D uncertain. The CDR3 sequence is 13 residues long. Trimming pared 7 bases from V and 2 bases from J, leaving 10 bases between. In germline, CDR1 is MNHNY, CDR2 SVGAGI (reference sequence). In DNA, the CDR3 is TGTGCCAGCAACCAAGCCGACACAGATACGCAGTATTTT. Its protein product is CASNQADTDTQYF.

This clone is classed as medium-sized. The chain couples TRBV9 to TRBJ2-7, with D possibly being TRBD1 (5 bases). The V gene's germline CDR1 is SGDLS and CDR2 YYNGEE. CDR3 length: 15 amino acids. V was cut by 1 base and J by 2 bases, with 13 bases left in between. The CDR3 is CASSVSATATYEQYF. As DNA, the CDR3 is TGTGCCAGCAGCGTATCCGCGACAGCGACCTACGAGCAGTACTTC.

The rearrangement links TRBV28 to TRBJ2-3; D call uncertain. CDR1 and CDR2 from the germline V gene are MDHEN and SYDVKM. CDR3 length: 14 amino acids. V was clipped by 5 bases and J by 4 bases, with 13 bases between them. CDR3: CASSRASLPDTQYF. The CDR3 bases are TGTGCCAGCAGTCGGGCTTCTTTACCAGATACGCAGTATTTT. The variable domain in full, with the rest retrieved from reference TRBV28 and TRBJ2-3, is DVKVTQSSRYLVKRTGEKVFLECVQDMDHENMFWYRQDPGLGLRLIYFSYDVKMKEKGDIPEGYSVSREKKERFSLILESASTNQTSMYLCASSRASLPDTQYFGPGTRLTVL.

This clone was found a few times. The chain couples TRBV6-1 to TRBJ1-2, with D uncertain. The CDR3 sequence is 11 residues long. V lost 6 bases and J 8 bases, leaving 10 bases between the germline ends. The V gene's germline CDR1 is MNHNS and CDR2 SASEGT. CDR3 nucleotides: TGTGCCAGCAGAGGAGAGGTCGGCTACACCTTC. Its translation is CASRGEVGYTF.

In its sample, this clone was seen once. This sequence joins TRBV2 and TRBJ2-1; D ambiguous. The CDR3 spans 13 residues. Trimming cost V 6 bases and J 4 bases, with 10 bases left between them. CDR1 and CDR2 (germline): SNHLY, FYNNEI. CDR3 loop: CASRSDLYNEQFF. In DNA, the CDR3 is TGTGCCAGCAGGTCAGACTTATACAATGAGCAGTTCTTC.

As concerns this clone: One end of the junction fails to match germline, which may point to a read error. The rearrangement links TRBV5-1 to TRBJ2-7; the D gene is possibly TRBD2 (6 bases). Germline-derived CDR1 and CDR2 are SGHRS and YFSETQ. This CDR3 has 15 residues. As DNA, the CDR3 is TGCGCCAGCAGCACGTCCGGGACTGGGGTACACGAGCAGCGCTTC. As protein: CASSTSGTGVHEQRF.

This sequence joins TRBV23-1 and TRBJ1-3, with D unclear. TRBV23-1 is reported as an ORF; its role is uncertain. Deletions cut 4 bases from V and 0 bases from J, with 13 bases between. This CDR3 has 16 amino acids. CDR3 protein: CASSLAVEHSGNTIYF. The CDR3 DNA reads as TGCGCCAGCAGTCTAGCGGTAGAGCACTCTGGAAACACCATATATTTT.

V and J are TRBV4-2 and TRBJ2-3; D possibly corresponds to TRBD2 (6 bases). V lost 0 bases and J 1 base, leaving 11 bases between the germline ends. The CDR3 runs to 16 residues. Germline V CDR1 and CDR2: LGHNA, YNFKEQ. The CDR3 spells CASSQDLSGGTDTQYF. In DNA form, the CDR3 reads TGTGCCAGCAGCCAAGATCTTAGCGGTGGCACAGATACGCAGTATTTT.

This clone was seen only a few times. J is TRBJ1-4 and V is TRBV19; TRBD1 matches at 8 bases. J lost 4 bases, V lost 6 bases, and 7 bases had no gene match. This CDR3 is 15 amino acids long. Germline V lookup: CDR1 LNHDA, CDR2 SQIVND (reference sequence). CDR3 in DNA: TGTGCCAGTAGGAGGGGGGACAGGTATAATGAAAAACTGTTTTTT. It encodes CASRRGDRYNEKLFF.

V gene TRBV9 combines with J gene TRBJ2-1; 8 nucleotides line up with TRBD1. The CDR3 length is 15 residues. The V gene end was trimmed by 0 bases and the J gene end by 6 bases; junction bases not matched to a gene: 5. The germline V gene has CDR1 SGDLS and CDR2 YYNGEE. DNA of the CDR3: TGTGCCAGCAGCGTAGCCGGGACAGGTTTCAATGAGCAGTTCTTC. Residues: CASSVAGTGFNEQFF.

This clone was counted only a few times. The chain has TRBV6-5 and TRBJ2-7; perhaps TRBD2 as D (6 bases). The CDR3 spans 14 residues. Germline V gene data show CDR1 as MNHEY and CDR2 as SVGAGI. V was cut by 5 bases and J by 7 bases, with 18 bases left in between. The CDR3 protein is CASSALSGVREQYF. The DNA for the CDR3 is TGTGCCAGCAGTGCCCTATCGGGAGTAAGGGAGCAGTACTTC.

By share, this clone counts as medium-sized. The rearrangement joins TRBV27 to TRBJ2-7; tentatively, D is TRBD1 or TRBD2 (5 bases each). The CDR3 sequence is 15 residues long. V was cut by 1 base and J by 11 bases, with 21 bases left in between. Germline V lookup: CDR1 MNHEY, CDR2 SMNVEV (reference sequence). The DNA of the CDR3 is TGTGCCAGCAGTTTATATCAGGGACCACCCAGGGATGAGTACTTC. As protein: CASSLYQGPPRDEYF.

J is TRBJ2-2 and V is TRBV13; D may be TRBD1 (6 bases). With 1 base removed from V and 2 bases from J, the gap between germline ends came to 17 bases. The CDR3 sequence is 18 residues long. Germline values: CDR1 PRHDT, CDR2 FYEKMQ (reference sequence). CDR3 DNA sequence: TGTGCCAGCAGCTTAGTCCGAGGGGAAGGGGGTAACACCGGGGAGCTGTTTTTT. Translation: CASSLVRGEGGNTGELFF. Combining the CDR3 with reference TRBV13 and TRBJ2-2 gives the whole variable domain AAGVIQSPRHLIKEKRETATLKCYPIPRHDTVYWYQQGPGQDPQFLISFYEKMQSDKGSIPDRFSAQQFSDYHSELNMSSLELGDSALYFCASSLVRGEGGNTGELFFGEGSRLTVL.

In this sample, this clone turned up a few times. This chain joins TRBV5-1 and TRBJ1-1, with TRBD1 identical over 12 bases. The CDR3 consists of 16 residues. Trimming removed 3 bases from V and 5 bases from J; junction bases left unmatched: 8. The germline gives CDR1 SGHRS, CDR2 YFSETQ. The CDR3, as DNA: TGCGCCAGCAGCTCCGGGACAGGGGGCCAGAGGACTGAAGCTTTCTTT. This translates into CASSSGTGGQRTEAFF.

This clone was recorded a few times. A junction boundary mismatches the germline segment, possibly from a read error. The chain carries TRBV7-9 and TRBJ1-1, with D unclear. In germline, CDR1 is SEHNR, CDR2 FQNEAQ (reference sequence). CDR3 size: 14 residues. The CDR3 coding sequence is TGCGCCAGCAGCCTCTCGGCAGCGAACACTGAAGCTTTCTTT. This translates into CASSLSAANTEAFF.

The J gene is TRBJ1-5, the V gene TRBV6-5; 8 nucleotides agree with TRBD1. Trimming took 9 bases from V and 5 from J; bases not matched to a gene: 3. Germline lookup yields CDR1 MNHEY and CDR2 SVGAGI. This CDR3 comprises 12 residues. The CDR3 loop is CARDRAHQPQHF. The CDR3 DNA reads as TGTGCCAGGGACAGGGCGCATCAGCCCCAGCATTTT.

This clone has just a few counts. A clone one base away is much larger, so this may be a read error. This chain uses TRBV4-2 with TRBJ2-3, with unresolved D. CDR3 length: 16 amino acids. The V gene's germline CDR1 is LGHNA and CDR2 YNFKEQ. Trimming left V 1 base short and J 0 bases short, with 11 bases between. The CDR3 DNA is TGTGCCAGCAGCCAAGTAAACCTAGTCAGCACAGATACGCAGTATTTT. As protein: CASSQVNLVSTDTQYF.

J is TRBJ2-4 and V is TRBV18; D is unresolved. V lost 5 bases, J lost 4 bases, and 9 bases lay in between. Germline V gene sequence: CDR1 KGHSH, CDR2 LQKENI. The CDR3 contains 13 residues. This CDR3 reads CASSSMVKNIQYF. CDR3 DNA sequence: TGTGCCAGCTCATCTATGGTAAAAAACATTCAGTACTTC. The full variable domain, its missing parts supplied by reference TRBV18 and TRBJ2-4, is NAGVMQNPRHLVRRRGQEARLRCSPMKGHSHVYWYRQLPEEGLKFMVYLQKENIIDESGMPKERFSAEFPKEGPSILRIQQVVRGDSAAYFCASSSMVKNIQYFGAGTRLSVL.

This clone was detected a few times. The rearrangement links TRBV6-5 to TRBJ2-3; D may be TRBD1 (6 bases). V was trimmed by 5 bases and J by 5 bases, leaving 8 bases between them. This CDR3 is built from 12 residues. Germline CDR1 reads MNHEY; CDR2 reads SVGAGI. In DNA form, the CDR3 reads TGTGCCAGCAGTCTCAGGGGAGATACGCAGTATTTT. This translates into CASSLRGDTQYF.

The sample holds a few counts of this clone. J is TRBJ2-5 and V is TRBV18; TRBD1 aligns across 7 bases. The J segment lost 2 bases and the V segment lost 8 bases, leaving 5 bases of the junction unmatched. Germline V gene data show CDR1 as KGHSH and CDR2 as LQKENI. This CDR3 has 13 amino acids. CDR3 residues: CASAGTEQETQYF. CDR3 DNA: TGTGCCAGCGCCGGGACAGAGCAAGAGACCCAGTACTTC.

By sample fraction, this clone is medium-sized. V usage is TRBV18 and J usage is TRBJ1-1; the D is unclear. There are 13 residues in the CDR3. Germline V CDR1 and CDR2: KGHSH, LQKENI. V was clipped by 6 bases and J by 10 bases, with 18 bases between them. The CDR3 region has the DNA TGTGCCAGCTCGCCCATCGGGGATATGGGAGCTTTCTTT. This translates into CASSPIGDMGAFF. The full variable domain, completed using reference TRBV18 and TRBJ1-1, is NAGVMQNPRHLVRRRGQEARLRCSPMKGHSHVYWYRQLPEEGLKFMVYLQKENIIDESGMPKERFSAEFPKEGPSILRIQQVVRGDSAAYFCASSPIGDMGAFFGQGTRLTVV.

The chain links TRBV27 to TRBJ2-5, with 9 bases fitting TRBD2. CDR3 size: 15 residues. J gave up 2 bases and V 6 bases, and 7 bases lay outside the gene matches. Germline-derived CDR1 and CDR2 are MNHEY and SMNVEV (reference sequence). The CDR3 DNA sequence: TGTGCCAGCAGCCGTAGCGGGAGCCGGCAAGAGACCCAGTACTTC. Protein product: CASSRSGSRQETQYF.

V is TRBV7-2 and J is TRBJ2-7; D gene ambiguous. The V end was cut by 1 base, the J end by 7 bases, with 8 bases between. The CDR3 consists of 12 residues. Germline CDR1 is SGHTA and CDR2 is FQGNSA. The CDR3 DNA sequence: TGTGCCAGCAGCTTAGTCTTCCGGGAGCAGTACTTC. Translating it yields CASSLVFREQYF.

CDR3 protein: CASSQVPSGNTIYF. In nucleotides, the CDR3 is TGTGCCAGCAGTCAAGTCCCCTCTGGAAACACCATATATTTT. J is TRBJ1-3 and V is TRBV6-1, with unresolved D. V was shortened by 5 bases and J by 0 bases, with 8 bases between the two germline ends. The CDR3 has 14 residues. Looked up from germline, CDR1 is MNHNS and CDR2 is SASEGT.

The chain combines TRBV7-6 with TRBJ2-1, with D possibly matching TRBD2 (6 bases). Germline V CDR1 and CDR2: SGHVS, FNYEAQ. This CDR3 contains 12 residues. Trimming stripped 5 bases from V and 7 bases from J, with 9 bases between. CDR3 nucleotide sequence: TGTGCCAGCAGCCGTGCGGGAAATGAGCAGTTCTTC. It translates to CASSRAGNEQFF.

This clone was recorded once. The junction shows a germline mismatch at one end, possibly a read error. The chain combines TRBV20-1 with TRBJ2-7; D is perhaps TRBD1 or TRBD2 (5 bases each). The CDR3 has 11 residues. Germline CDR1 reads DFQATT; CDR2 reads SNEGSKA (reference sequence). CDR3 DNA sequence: TGCAGTGCCAGAGCAGGGACCGAGCAGTACTTC. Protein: CSARAGTEQYF.

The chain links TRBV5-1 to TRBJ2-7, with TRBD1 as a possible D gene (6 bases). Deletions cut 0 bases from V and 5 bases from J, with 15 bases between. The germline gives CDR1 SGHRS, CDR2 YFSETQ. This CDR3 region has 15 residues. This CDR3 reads CASSLGGQFPHEQYF. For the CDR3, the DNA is TGCGCCAGCAGCTTGGGCGGACAGTTTCCCCACGAGCAGTACTTC.

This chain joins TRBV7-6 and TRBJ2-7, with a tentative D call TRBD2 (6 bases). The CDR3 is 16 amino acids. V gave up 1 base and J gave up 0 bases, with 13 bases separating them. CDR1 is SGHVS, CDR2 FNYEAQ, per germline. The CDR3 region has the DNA TGTGCCAGCAGCTTAGTCGCGGGATCCAACTCCTACGAGCAGTACTTC. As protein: CASSLVAGSNSYEQYF. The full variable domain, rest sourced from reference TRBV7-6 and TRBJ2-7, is GAGVSQSPRYKVTKRGQDVALRCDPISGHVSLYWYRQALGQGPEFLTYFNYEAQQDKSGLPNDRFSAERPEGSISTLTIQRTEQRDSAMYRCASSLVAGSNSYEQYFGPGTRLTVT.